The 6 T cell receptor beta chains in this list originate from one sample, sequenced in a study of blood T cell repertoires in COVID-19. The assay was immunoSEQ multiplex PCR, and TCRdb's table has in-frame clones only and misses some. The sample records more than 200,000 clones, around nine tenths being singletons. The sequencing input was peripheral blood. These receptors originate from a man in his forties or fifties with acute or convalescent COVID-19.

This chain links TRBV5-4 with TRBJ1-1; 8 bases are a match to TRBD1. The V gene's germline CDR1 is SGHNT and CDR2 YYREEE (reference sequence). The junction had 9 bases not matched to a gene; V was cut back by 5 bases and J by 6 bases. CDR3 size: 14 residues. CDR3 nucleotides: TGTGCCAGCAGGGTACAGGGGGTTCTTCCTGAAGCTTTCTTT. This translates into CASRVQGVLPEAFF.

V is TRBV5-4 and J is TRBJ1-4; 9 bases line up with TRBD1. V lost 1 base and J lost 8; bases outside the gene matches: 6. Germline V gene sequence: CDR1 SGHNT, CDR2 YYREEE (reference sequence). The CDR3 consists of 15 residues. CDR3 bases: TGTGCCAGCAGCTTGATGGGACAGGGAGGCGAAAAACTGTTTTTT. Translated, it gives CASSLMGQGGEKLFF.

The chain joins TRBV30 to TRBJ1-5; TRBD1 aligns across 10 bases. Germline V CDR1 and CDR2: GTSNPN, SVGIG (reference sequence). With 5 bases clipped from V and 3 bases from J, the junction kept 4 bases outside the gene matches. This CDR3 has 14 amino acids. The CDR3 coding sequence is TGTGCCTGGCAGACAGGGGGCCTCAATCAGCCCCAGCATTTT. It encodes CAWQTGGLNQPQHF.

The chain is built from TRBV19 and TRBJ1-2, with TRBD1 as a possible D gene (6 bases). Trimming cost V 3 bases and J 2 bases, with 19 bases left between them. CDR3 length: 17 amino acids. Germline lookup yields CDR1 LNHDA and CDR2 SQIVND (reference sequence). For the CDR3, the DNA is TGTGCCAGTAGTATCACCCCGTGGGGGCGCGGGAACTATGGCTACACCTTC. Translated: CASSITPWGRGNYGYTF.

The chain joins TRBV4-2 to TRBJ1-2; 7 bases align to TRBD1. CDR1 is LGHNA and CDR2 is YNFKEQ in the germline V gene. Trimming removed 1 base from V and 5 bases from J; junction bases left unmatched: 7. The CDR3 has 15 residues. Here the CDR3 reads CASSQGVGTVYGYTF. As DNA, the CDR3 is TGTGCCAGCAGCCAAGGAGTCGGGACAGTATATGGCTACACCTTC.

The J gene is TRBJ2-2, the V gene TRBV18; tentatively, D is TRBD2 (6 bases). Trimming left V 3 bases short and J 5 bases short, with 13 bases between. This CDR3 has 15 residues. Germline assignment: CDR1 KGHSH and CDR2 LQKENI. The CDR3 bases are TGTGCCAGCTCACCGGGTCATGGGACTACCGGGGAGCTGTTTTTT. This encodes CASSPGHGTTGELFF.